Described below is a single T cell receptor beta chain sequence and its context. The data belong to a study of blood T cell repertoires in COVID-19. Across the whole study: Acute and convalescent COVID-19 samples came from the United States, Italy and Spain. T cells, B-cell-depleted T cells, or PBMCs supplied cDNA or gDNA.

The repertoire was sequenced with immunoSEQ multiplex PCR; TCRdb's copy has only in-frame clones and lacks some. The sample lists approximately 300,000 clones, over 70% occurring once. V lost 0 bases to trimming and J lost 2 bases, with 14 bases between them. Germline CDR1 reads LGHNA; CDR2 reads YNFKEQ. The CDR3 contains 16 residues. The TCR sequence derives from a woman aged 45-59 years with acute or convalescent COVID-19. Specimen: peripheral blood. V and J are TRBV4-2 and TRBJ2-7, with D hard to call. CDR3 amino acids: CASSQEGVGGPYEQYF. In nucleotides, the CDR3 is TGTGCCAGCAGCCAAGAGGGCGTGGGTGGGCCCTACGAGCAGTACTTC.